The 31 T cell receptor beta chains given below trace back to one sample, sequenced in a study of shared T cell receptors in the human thymus. The data were produced by immunoSEQ multiplex PCR, yet TCRdb's version contains in-frame clones alone and is incomplete. The sample shows about 660,000 clones, around 89% of them seen only once. The sample was also reused in another study, on human thymus T cells.

Sequenced material: thymocytes. These receptors came from a boy younger than two with a congenital heart defect.

This chain uses TRBV19 with TRBJ2-3, with D tentatively TRBD2 (6 bases). V was cut by 4 bases and J by 0 bases, with 14 bases left in between. This CDR3 has 16 amino acids. CDR1 LNHDA and CDR2 SQIVND come from the germline V gene (reference sequence). CDR3 loop: CASSKRDSDSTDTQYF. CDR3 nucleotides: TGTGCCAGTAGTAAACGGGACTCAGATAGCACAGATACGCAGTATTTT.

The sample holds one count of this clone. V usage is TRBV5-4 and J usage is TRBJ2-3, with 7 bases matching TRBD1. Germline V gene sequence: CDR1 SGHNT, CDR2 YYREEE (reference sequence). The CDR3 totals 16 residues. Germline trimming cut 0 bases from V and 2 bases from J; bases unmatched to any gene: 6. CDR3 DNA: TGTGCCAGCAGCTTGGTCGACAGGGTTAACACAGATACGCAGTATTTT. Protein product: CASSLVDRVNTDTQYF. Combining the CDR3 with reference TRBV5-4 and TRBJ2-3 gives the whole variable domain ETGVTQSPTHLIKTRGQQVTLRCSSQSGHNTVSWYQQALGQGPQFIFQYYREEENGRGNFPPRFSGLQFPNYSSELNVNALELDDSALYLCASSLVDRVNTDTQYFGPGTRLTVL.

This clone was counted between two and nine times. The chain links TRBV21-1 to TRBJ2-1; the DNA was not compared with TRBD2, the D call given in the table. TRBV21-1 is flagged as a pseudogene. The CDR3 consists of 15 residues. CDR3: CASSSRLAGYNEQFF. CDR3 coding DNA: TGTGCCAGCAGCTCTCGACTAGCGGGGTACAATGAGCAGTTCTTC.

This chain links TRBV29-1 with TRBJ1-2; TRBD1 agrees at 7 bases. The ends lost 0 bases at V and 6 bases at J; junction bases unmatched: 10. The length of the CDR3 is 15 residues. Germline V gene sequence: CDR1 SQVTM, CDR2 ANQGSEA. The CDR3 is CSVEDPGQEKNGYTF. CDR3 DNA: TGCAGCGTTGAAGATCCAGGACAGGAAAAGAATGGCTACACCTTC.

This chain links TRBV19 with TRBJ2-2, with D perhaps matching TRBD1 (5 bases). V lost 6 bases and J 7 bases, leaving 21 bases between the germline ends. The length of the CDR3 is 16 residues. Germline V gives CDR1 LNHDA, CDR2 SQIVND (reference sequence). This CDR3 is CASSPNRQHFNGELFF. DNA for the CDR3: TGTGCCAGTAGCCCAAACCGACAGCACTTCAACGGGGAGCTGTTTTTT.

The CDR3 protein is CASSLSDTPPGPQHF. In DNA, the CDR3 is TGTGCCAGCAGTCTATCCGACACCCCTCCCGGACCCCAGCATTTT. This chain connects TRBV28 to TRBJ1-5; no definite D call. The CDR3 sequence is 15 residues long. Trimming shortened V by 5 bases and J by 10 bases, and 21 bases separated the two germline ends. Germline V gene data show CDR1 as MDHEN and CDR2 as SYDVKM.

V and J are TRBV4-3 and TRBJ2-7, with TRBD2 identical over 7 bases. Germline values: CDR1 LGHNA, CDR2 YSLEER. The CDR3 totals 15 residues. Losses at the gene ends were 6 bases for V and 0 bases for J; bases not matched to a gene: 8. For the CDR3, the DNA is TGCGCCAGCAGGAGAAAACTAGCGTGCTCCTACGAGCAGTACTTC. Residues: CASRRKLACSYEQYF.

This clone was observed once. This chain connects TRBV11-3 to TRBJ2-3, with TRBD2 matching 8 bases. The CDR3 is made up of 18 amino acids. The junction had 19 bases not matched to a gene; V was cut back by 7 bases and J by 4 bases. CDR1 is SGHNT and CDR2 is YENEEA in the germline V gene. CDR3 loop: CASTPLSAGTRGADTQYF. DNA of the CDR3: TGTGCCAGCACCCCTCTCTCGGCCGGGACTAGGGGCGCAGATACGCAGTATTTT.

The chain carries TRBV28 and TRBJ2-1; 7 bases agree with TRBD2. V was clipped by 3 bases and J by 5 bases; unmatched bases: 10. Germline loops: CDR1 MDHEN, CDR2 SYDVKM. The length of the CDR3 is 16 residues. CDR3 coding DNA: TGTGCCAGCAGTTTCCCAGGCGGGAGAATCCACAATGAGCAGTTCTTC. Protein product: CASSFPGGRIHNEQFF.

This clone was recorded once. The chain employs TRBV27 and TRBJ2-5; TRBD2 aligns across 13 bases. Germline V gene sequence: CDR1 MNHEY, CDR2 SMNVEV (reference sequence). The CDR3 covers 17 residues. V shed 5 bases, J shed 4 bases, and the junction held 10 bases outside the gene matches. CDR3 region: CASSLGPTSGRRETQYF. The DNA for the CDR3 is TGTGCCAGCAGTCTGGGGCCGACTAGCGGGAGGAGAGAGACCCAGTACTTC.

This rearrangement joins TRBV12-5 to TRBJ1-2; 10 positions agree with TRBD1. Germline loops: CDR1 LGHNT, CDR2 FRNRAP. This CDR3 region has 15 residues. With V trimmed by 3 bases and J by 5 bases, 6 bases remained unmatched. In nucleotides, the CDR3 is TGTGCTAGTGGTTTTGGGACAGGGGCATGGTATGGCTACACCTTC. The encoded protein is CASGFGTGAWYGYTF.

The chain combines TRBV18 with TRBJ2-2; 7 nucleotides match TRBD2. Germline CDR1 is KGHSH and CDR2 is LQKENI. CDR3 length: 18 residues. The V and J ends lost 0 bases and 1 base, in that order; junction bases with no gene match: 8. CDR3 bases: TGTGCCAGCTCACCACCGTTGTTGGCGGGAGAGAACACCGGGGAGCTGTTTTTT. It translates to CASSPPLLAGENTGELFF.

In this sample, this clone turned up once. The rearrangement links TRBV29-1 to TRBJ2-7; 10 nucleotides align to TRBD2. Trimming cost V 7 bases and J 2 bases; bases outside gene matches: 8. This CDR3 contains 14 residues. Germline assignment: CDR1 SQVTM and CDR2 ANQGSEA. CDR3 DNA: TGCAGCGCTTCTAGCGGGAGAAGTACCTACGAGCAGTACTTC. Its translation is CSASSGRSTYEQYF.

The chain combines TRBV2 with TRBJ2-7, with 7 bases lining up with TRBD1. V was clipped by 2 bases and J by 2 bases; unmatched bases: 15. Germline V gene sequence: CDR1 SNHLY, CDR2 FYNNEI. The CDR3 totals 18 residues. The CDR3, as DNA: TGTGCCAGCAGTGAACGGAACGGGGCCTCGACAGGGACCTACGAGCAGTACTTC. This codes for CASSERNGASTGTYEQYF. Based on the CDR3 plus reference TRBV2 and TRBJ2-7, the full variable domain is EPEVTQTPSHQVTQMGQEVILRCVPISNHLYFYWYRQILGQKVEFLVSFYNNEISEKSEIFDDQFSVERPDGSNFTLKIRSTKLEDSAMYFCASSERNGASTGTYEQYFGPGTRLTVT.

The chain joins TRBV27 to TRBJ1-3, with D hard to call. Trimming cost V 3 bases and J 8 bases, with 17 bases left between them. This CDR3 contains 15 residues. Germline CDR1 MNHEY, CDR2 SMNVEV (reference sequence). DNA of the CDR3: TGTGCCAGCAGTTTCTCCCCCCGGGAAGGAGACACCATATATTTT. This translates into CASSFSPREGDTIYF.

The rearrangement joins TRBV6-1 to TRBJ2-7; possibly TRBD2 for D (5 bases). This CDR3 region has 15 residues. V was shortened by 4 bases and J by 0 bases, with 13 bases between the two germline ends. The germline V gene has CDR1 MNHNS and CDR2 SASEGT. CDR3 in amino acids: CASSAFLANSYEQYF. DNA for the CDR3: TGTGCCAGCAGTGCTTTTCTAGCCAACTCCTACGAGCAGTACTTC.

This clone has more than one count but fewer than ten. The chain employs TRBV7-8 and TRBJ2-1, with D tentatively TRBD1 (5 bases). This CDR3 is 14 amino acids long. Germline lookup yields CDR1 SGHVS and CDR2 FQNEAQ. V lost 5 bases to trimming and J lost 5 bases, with 13 bases between them. CDR3 DNA sequence: TGTGCCAGCAGCCGAGCAGGGCGTCACAATGAGCAGTTCTTC. Translation gives CASSRAGRHNEQFF.

The chain combines TRBV6-1 with TRBJ2-1; tentatively, D is TRBD2 (6 bases). The germline V and J ends were trimmed by 2 bases and 7 bases, with 18 bases remaining between them. CDR3 length equals 16 residues. CDR1 and CDR2 from the germline V gene are MNHNS and SASEGT. The chain's CDR3 is CASSESHSGPTNEQFF. The CDR3 bases are TGTGCCAGCAGTGAATCCCACAGCGGGCCTACGAATGAGCAGTTCTTC.

Here the CDR3 reads CASSLAWDRGYEQYF. The CDR3 nucleotides read TGCGCCAGCAGCTTGGCCTGGGACAGGGGTTACGAGCAGTACTTC. The gene calls are TRBV5-1 and TRBJ2-7, with 10 bases that match TRBD1. The CDR3 loop spans 15 amino acids. Germline-derived CDR1 and CDR2 are SGHRS and YFSETQ. Losses at the gene ends were 0 bases for V and 4 bases for J; bases not matched to a gene: 4.

The chain links TRBV28 to TRBJ1-1; TRBD1 is a possible D gene (5 bases). V was pared by 8 bases and J by 6 bases, with 7 bases between. Germline loops: CDR1 MDHEN, CDR2 SYDVKM. This CDR3 comprises 10 residues. The CDR3 nucleotides are TGTGCCAGCGGGGGGGCTGAAGCTTTCTTT. Protein: CASGGAEAFF.

The CDR3 bases are TGTGCCACCAGCAGAAGCGTCGGACTAGCGGGAGACGAGCAGTACTTC. Translation gives CATSRSVGLAGDEQYF. The chain employs TRBV15 and TRBJ2-7, with 13 bases aligning to TRBD2. The germline V gene encodes CDR1 LNHNV and CDR2 YYDKDF (reference sequence). V was pared by 2 bases and J by 5 bases, with 6 bases of the junction left unmatched. There are 16 residues in the CDR3.

This chain joins TRBV2 and TRBJ2-5; perhaps TRBD1 as D (6 bases). Matching the DNA end better, TRBJ2-7 makes the J call doubtful. Germline assignment: CDR1 SNHLY and CDR2 FYNNEI. This CDR3 has 13 residues. The CDR3 spells CASSETGRDEQYF. As DNA, the CDR3 is TGTGCCAGCAGTGAGACAGGCCGGGACGAGCAGTACTTC.

This chain connects TRBV2 to TRBJ2-2; the match to TRBD1 covers 8 bases. V was clipped by 3 bases and J by 5 bases; unmatched bases: 8. The CDR3 is 16 amino acids. Germline V lookup: CDR1 SNHLY, CDR2 FYNNEI. The CDR3 region is CASSDNRDRRTGELFF. CDR3 in DNA: TGTGCCAGCAGTGACAATCGGGACAGGAGAACCGGGGAGCTGTTTTTT. Variable domain in full (rest from reference TRBV2 and TRBJ2-2): EPEVTQTPSHQVTQMGQEVILRCVPISNHLYFYWYRQILGQKVEFLVSFYNNEISEKSEIFDDQFSVERPDGSNFTLKIRSTKLEDSAMYFCASSDNRDRRTGELFFGEGSRLTVL.

V and J are TRBV11-2 and TRBJ2-7; 8 bases are shared with TRBD2. Germline V gene lookup returns CDR1 SGHAT and CDR2 FQNNGV. Trimming cost V 0 bases and J 0 bases; bases outside gene matches: 10. There are 18 residues in the CDR3. The CDR3 is CASSLDVRRAGDSYEQYF. CDR3 nucleotides: TGTGCCAGCAGCTTAGACGTACGTCGAGCGGGAGACTCCTACGAGCAGTACTTC.

J is TRBJ2-3 and V is TRBV27, with no clear D. The CDR3 is 14 amino acids. Deletions cut 2 bases from V and 4 bases from J, with 10 bases between. The germline CDR1 and CDR2 sequences are MNHEY and SMNVEV (reference sequence). The CDR3 is CASSLRAPPDTQYF. The CDR3 DNA sequence: TGTGCCAGCAGTTTACGAGCCCCCCCAGATACGCAGTATTTT.

The chain has TRBV19 and TRBJ2-7; D remains ambiguous. This CDR3 spans 13 amino acids. Trimming removed 6 bases at V and 2 bases at J, with 11 bases between. CDR1 and CDR2 (germline): LNHDA, SQIVND (reference sequence). The CDR3, as DNA: TGTGCCAGTAGGCTGGCATCCCCCTACGAGCAGTACTTC. This encodes CASRLASPYEQYF.

This clone was recorded once. The chain carries TRBV27 and TRBJ2-1, with D uncertain. V lost 5 bases and J lost 9, with 11 bases in between. The CDR3 covers 12 residues. Germline values: CDR1 MNHEY, CDR2 SMNVEV (reference sequence). The chain's CDR3 is CASSVARGEQFF. The CDR3 nucleotides read TGTGCCAGCAGTGTCGCACGAGGTGAGCAGTTCTTC.

The chain has TRBV30 and TRBJ1-3, with D uncertain. CDR1 and CDR2 (germline): GTSNPN, SVGIG (reference sequence). The CDR3 covers 14 residues. V was cut by 4 bases and J by 4 bases, with 14 bases left in between. CDR3 in DNA: TGTGCCTGGACGCCAGACTTTATCGGAAACACCATATATTTT. It yields the protein CAWTPDFIGNTIYF.

In DNA form, the CDR3 reads TGTGCCAGCAGCCCCCCATTAGGGACTAGCGGCTACGAGCAGTACTTC. It specifies CASSPPLGTSGYEQYF. V gene TRBV7-2 combines with J gene TRBJ2-7; the match to TRBD2 covers 11 bases. V was pared by 5 bases and J by 3 bases, with 9 bases of the junction left unmatched. The CDR3 consists of 16 residues. CDR1 SGHTA and CDR2 FQGNSA come from the germline V gene.

This clone was recorded a few times. This chain uses TRBV5-4 with TRBJ1-1; D may be TRBD1 (5 bases). The CDR3 totals 14 residues. Germline values: CDR1 SGHNT, CDR2 YYREEE (reference sequence). V was cut by 2 bases and J by 3 bases, with 11 bases left in between. CDR3 sequence reads: CASSFQGGDTEAFF. As DNA, the CDR3 is TGTGCCAGCAGCTTCCAGGGTGGGGACACTGAAGCTTTCTTT.

V gene TRBV2 combines with J gene TRBJ2-7; tentatively, D is TRBD1 (5 bases). Germline CDR1 SNHLY, CDR2 FYNNEI. V gave up 5 bases and J gave up 3 bases, with 17 bases separating them. The CDR3 sequence is 15 residues long. Here the CDR3 reads CASSKDTVGIYEQYF. In nucleotides, the CDR3 is TGTGCCAGCAGTAAGGACACGGTAGGGATCTACGAGCAGTACTTC.